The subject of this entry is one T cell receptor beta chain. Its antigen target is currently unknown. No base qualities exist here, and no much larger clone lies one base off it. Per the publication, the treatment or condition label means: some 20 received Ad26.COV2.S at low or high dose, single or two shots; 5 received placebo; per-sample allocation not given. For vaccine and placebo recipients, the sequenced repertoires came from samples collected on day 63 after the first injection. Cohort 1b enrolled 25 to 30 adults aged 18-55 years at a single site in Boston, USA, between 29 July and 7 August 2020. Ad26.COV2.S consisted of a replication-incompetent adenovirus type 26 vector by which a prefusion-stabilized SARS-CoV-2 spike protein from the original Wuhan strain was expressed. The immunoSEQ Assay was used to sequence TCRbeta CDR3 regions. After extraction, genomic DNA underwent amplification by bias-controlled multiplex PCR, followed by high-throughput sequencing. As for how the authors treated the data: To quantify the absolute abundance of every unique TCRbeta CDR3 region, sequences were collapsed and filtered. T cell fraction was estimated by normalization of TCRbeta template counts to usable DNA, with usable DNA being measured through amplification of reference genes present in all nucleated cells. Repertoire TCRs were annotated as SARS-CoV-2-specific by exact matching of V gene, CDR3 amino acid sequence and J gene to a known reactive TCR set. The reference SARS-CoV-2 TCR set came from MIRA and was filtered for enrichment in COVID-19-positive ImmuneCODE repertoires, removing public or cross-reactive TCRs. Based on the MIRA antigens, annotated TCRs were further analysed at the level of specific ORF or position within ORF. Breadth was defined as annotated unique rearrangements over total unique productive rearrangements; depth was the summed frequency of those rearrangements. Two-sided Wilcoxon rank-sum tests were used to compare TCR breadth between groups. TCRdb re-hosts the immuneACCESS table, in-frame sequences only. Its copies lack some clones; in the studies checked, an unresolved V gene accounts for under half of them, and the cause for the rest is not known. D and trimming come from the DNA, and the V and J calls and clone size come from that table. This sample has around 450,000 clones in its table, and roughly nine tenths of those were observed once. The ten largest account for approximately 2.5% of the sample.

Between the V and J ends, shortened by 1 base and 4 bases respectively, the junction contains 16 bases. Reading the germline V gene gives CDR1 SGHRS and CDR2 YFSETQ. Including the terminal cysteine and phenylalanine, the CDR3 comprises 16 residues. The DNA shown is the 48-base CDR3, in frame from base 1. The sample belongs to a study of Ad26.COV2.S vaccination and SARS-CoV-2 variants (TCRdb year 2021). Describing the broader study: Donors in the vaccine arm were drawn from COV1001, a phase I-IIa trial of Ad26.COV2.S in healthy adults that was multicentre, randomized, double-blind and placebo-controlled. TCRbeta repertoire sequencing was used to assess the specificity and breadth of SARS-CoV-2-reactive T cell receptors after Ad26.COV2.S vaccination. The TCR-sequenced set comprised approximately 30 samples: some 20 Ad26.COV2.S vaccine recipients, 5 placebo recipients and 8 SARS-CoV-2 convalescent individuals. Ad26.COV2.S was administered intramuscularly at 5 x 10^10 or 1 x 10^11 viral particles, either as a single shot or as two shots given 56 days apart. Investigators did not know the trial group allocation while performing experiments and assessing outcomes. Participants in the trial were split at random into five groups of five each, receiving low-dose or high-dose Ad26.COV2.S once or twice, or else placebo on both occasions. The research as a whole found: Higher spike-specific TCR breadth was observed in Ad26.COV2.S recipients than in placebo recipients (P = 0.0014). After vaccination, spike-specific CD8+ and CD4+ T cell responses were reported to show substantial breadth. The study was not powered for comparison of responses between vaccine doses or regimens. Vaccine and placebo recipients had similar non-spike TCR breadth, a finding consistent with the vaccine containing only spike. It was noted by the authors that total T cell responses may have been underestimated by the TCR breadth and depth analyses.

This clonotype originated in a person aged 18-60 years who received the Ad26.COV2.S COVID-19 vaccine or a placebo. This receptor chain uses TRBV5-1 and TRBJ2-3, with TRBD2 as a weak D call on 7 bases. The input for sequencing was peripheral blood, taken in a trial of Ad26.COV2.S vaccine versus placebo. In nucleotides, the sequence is TGCGCCAGCAGCTTGAGTGTTGGGGGGGCCTCAGATACGCAGTATTTT. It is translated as CASSLSVGGASDTQYF.